These 31 T cell receptor beta chains were all obtained from the same sample, sequenced in a study of T cell changes during pregnancy in multiple sclerosis. Assay: immunoSEQ multiplex PCR; the TCRdb copy retains only in-frame clones and omits some. This table has roughly 14,000 clones, about 86% appearing once. Sequencing used CD8+ T cells from peripheral blood mononuclear cells, obtained in the first trimester of pregnancy. The receptor source for this set is a female donor with multiple sclerosis, enrolled in a pregnancy study.

Of note for this clone: A read error may produce the germline difference seen at one junction end. The same CDR3 is also encoded by other DNA sequences in this sample. The chain has TRBV7-8 and TRBJ2-7; 7 positions match TRBD2. This CDR3 has 18 residues. Germline V lookup: CDR1 SGHVS, CDR2 FQNEAQ. This CDR3 reads CASSLAPWEGRSTYEQYF. In DNA form, the CDR3 reads TGTGCCAGCAGCTTAGCACCTTGGGAGGGACGTAGCACCTACGAGCAATACTTC. The variable domain in full, completed from reference TRBV7-8 and TRBJ2-7, reads GAGVSQSPRYKVAKRGQDVALRCDPISGHVSLFWYQQALGQGPEFLTYFQNEAQLDKSGLPSDRFFAERPEGSVSTLKIQRTQQEDSAVYLCASSLAPWEGRSTYEQYFGPGTRLTVT.

V usage is TRBV7-6 and J usage is TRBJ2-7; 8 bases map to TRBD2. CDR3 size: 16 residues. CDR1 is SGHVS and CDR2 is FNYEAQ in the germline V gene. V lost 1 base to trimming and J lost 5 bases; unmatched junction nucleotides: 10. The CDR3 sequence is CASSLVVAGGPHEQYF. The CDR3 DNA reads TGTGCCAGCAGCTTAGTAGTTGCGGGGGGCCCTCACGAGCAGTACTTC. The complete variable domain, with remaining parts taken from reference TRBV7-6 and TRBJ2-7, reads GAGVSQSPRYKVTKRGQDVALRCDPISGHVSLYWYRQALGQGPEFLTYFNYEAQQDKSGLPNDRFSAERPEGSISTLTIQRTEQRDSAMYRCASSLVVAGGPHEQYFGPGTRLTVT.

The chain is built from TRBV15 and TRBJ1-1; D is uncertain. Trimming removed 3 bases at V and 2 bases at J, with 13 bases between. CDR3 length: 15 amino acids. Germline V gene data show CDR1 as LNHNV and CDR2 as YYDKDF (reference sequence). CDR3 sequence (DNA): TGTGCCACCAGCAGTTCGGTTTACGTAAACACTGAAGCTTTCTTT. It yields the protein CATSSSVYVNTEAFF.

The chain uses TRBV7-9 and TRBJ1-5; 8 bases line up with TRBD1. The V segment lost 5 bases and the J segment 4 bases; nucleotides outside the gene matches: 4. Germline V gene data show CDR1 as SEHNR and CDR2 as FQNEAQ (reference sequence). The CDR3 extends over 14 amino acids. The CDR3 region has the DNA TGTGCCAGCAGCCAGGGGGCGAGAAATCAGCCCCAGCATTTT. Amino acids: CASSQGARNQPQHF.

The sample holds one count of this clone. The V call is TRBV11-2, the J call TRBJ1-2; tentatively, D is TRBD1 (5 bases). V was shortened by 3 bases and J by 1 base, with 12 bases between the two germline ends. The CDR3 has 15 residues. Germline V lookup: CDR1 SGHAT, CDR2 FQNNGV. CDR3 nucleotide sequence: TGTGCCAGCAGCTTTCGACAGAGTTATAACTATGGCTACACCTTC. Protein product: CASSFRQSYNYGYTF.

The chain links TRBV5-1 to TRBJ2-3; 8 bases are shared with TRBD2. Germline V CDR1 and CDR2: SGHRS, YFSETQ. V dropped 2 bases and J dropped 4; count of bases not matched to a gene: 6. The CDR3 covers 15 residues. This CDR3 is CASSLGAGVADTQYF. CDR3 nucleotide sequence: TGCGCCAGCAGCTTAGGAGCGGGAGTGGCAGATACGCAGTATTTT.

The rearrangement links TRBV28 to TRBJ1-1; D is ambiguous. V was pared by 2 bases and J by 4 bases, with 17 bases between. The germline V gene encodes CDR1 MDHEN and CDR2 SYDVKM. The CDR3 extends over 16 amino acids. The CDR3, as DNA: TGTGCCAGCAGTTTACCCTTTTTGGGTGAGGGCACTGAAGCTTTCTTT. Its translation: CASSLPFLGEGTEAFF.

The chain has TRBV7-9 and TRBJ2-7, with 11 bases identical to TRBD1. CDR3 size: 14 residues. Germline CDR1 and CDR2: SEHNR and FQNEAQ (reference sequence). V trimming: 7 bases; J trimming: 2 bases; junction bases outside the gene matches: 4. CDR3 region: CASNQDRGPYEQYF. CDR3 bases: TGTGCCAGCAATCAGGACAGGGGGCCCTACGAGCAGTACTTC.

The J gene is TRBJ2-7, the V gene TRBV5-1; D perhaps matches TRBD2 (6 bases). Germline V gives CDR1 SGHRS, CDR2 YFSETQ. CDR3 length: 13 residues. Deletions cut 3 bases from V and 6 bases from J, with 13 bases between. The CDR3 DNA is TGCGCCAGCAGCTGGGGGGTCGGCGGCGAGCAGTACTTC. This sequence encodes CASSWGVGGEQYF. Complete variable domain (other parts from reference TRBV5-1 and TRBJ2-7): KAGVTQTPRYLIKTRGQQVTLSCSPISGHRSVSWYQQTPGQGLQFLFEYFSETQRNKGNFPGRFSGRQFSNSRSEMNVSTLELGDSALYLCASSWGVGGEQYFGPGTRLTVT.

DNA for the CDR3: TGTGCCAGTAGTCTGCGACGACAGGGGAATGGAAACACCATATATTTT. Translating it yields CASSLRRQGNGNTIYF. The V call is TRBV19, the J call TRBJ1-3; 8 bases map to TRBD1. CDR3 length: 16 amino acids. The germline gives CDR1 LNHDA, CDR2 SQIVND (reference sequence). Trimming cost V 5 bases and J 3 bases; bases outside gene matches: 9.

This clone was counted once. This chain uses TRBV9 with TRBJ2-7; possibly TRBD2 for D (5 bases). Looked up from germline, CDR1 is SGDLS and CDR2 is YYNGEE. Deletions cut 2 bases from V and 2 bases from J, with 8 bases between. The CDR3 is 13 residues long. The CDR3 DNA follows: TGTGCCAGCAGCGTCGGGGATGCCTACGAGCAGTACTTC. Translating gives CASSVGDAYEQYF. The full variable domain, completed using reference TRBV9 and TRBJ2-7, is DSGVTQTPKHLITATGQRVTLRCSPRSGDLSVYWYQQSLDQGLQFLIQYYNGEERAKGNILERFSAQQFPDLHSELNLSSLELGDSALYFCASSVGDAYEQYFGPGTRLTVT.

V gene TRBV4-2 combines with J gene TRBJ2-3; 7 nucleotides align to TRBD1. This CDR3 region has 17 residues. The V gene end was trimmed by 4 bases and the J gene end by 1 base; junction bases not matched to a gene: 11. The V gene's germline CDR1 is LGHNA and CDR2 YNFKEQ. The CDR3 nucleotides read TGTGCCAGCAGCCGGACTGGGACAGTCGACCGCACAGATACGCAGTATTTT. It translates to CASSRTGTVDRTDTQYF.

The CDR3 coding sequence is TGTGCCAGCAGCCGGGGACTAGGATTGGTGGCCCAGTACTTC. The encoded protein is CASSRGLGLVAQYF. The V gene is TRBV5-5, the J gene TRBJ2-5; 8 nucleotides align to TRBD2. V trimming: 4 bases; J trimming: 9 bases; junction bases outside the gene matches: 11. The CDR3 has 14 residues. Per the germline V gene, CDR1 is SGHKS and CDR2 is YYEKEE (reference sequence).

This clone has just a few counts. The V call is TRBV2, the J call TRBJ1-2; perhaps TRBD1 as D (5 bases). The CDR3 is 10 amino acids. Germline V CDR1 and CDR2: SNHLY, FYNNEI. The germline V and J ends were trimmed by 10 bases and 6 bases, with 9 bases remaining between them. The CDR3 bases are TGTGCCATCCGGGGGAATGGCTACACCTTC. Amino acids: CAIRGNGYTF.

The chain links TRBV27 to TRBJ2-7; 7 positions agree with TRBD2. The CDR3 runs to 16 residues. The J segment lost 5 bases and the V segment lost 2 bases, leaving 12 bases of the junction unmatched. CDR1 and CDR2 from the germline V gene are MNHEY and SMNVEV (reference sequence). CDR3 in DNA: TGTGCCAGCAGTTTACCCCCGGGGAGGGGCGACGACGAGCAGTACTTC. This translates into CASSLPPGRGDDEQYF.

The chain carries TRBV7-6 and TRBJ2-5; 7 positions match TRBD1. The assigned J gene may be wrong: the sequence end matches TRBJ2-7 better. CDR1 and CDR2 from the germline V gene are SGHVS and FNYEAQ. This CDR3 comprises 14 residues. The CDR3 nucleotides are TGTGCCAGCAGCTCGACAGGGATTTCGAACGAGCAGTACTTC. Its protein is CASSSTGISNEQYF.

This clone was found once. The chain uses TRBV23-1 and TRBJ1-2; D is unresolved. TRBV23-1 is an ORF, with its function uncertain. The CDR3 is 15 amino acids. Trimming removed 0 bases from V and 5 bases from J, with 13 bases in between. The CDR3 protein is CASSQSGDRGYGYTF. CDR3 DNA: TGCGCCAGCAGTCAATCGGGTGACCGGGGATATGGCTACACCTTC.

V and J are TRBV7-9 and TRBJ1-2; D gene uncertain. V gave up 0 bases and J gave up 5 bases, with 13 bases separating them. CDR1 is SEHNR and CDR2 is FQNEAQ in the germline V gene (reference sequence). The CDR3 consists of 15 residues. CDR3 loop: CASSLAREREYGYTF. CDR3 bases: TGTGCCAGCAGCTTAGCCCGGGAACGGGAGTATGGCTACACCTTC.

The rearrangement uses TRBV27 and TRBJ1-1; possibly TRBD1 for D (5 bases). Germline V gene sequence: CDR1 MNHEY, CDR2 SMNVEV (reference sequence). The CDR3 spans 15 residues. V gave up 1 base and J gave up 1 base, with 10 bases separating them. The CDR3 bases are TGTGCCAGCAGTTTATTGCGTACAGGGAACACTGAAGCTTTCTTT. This gives the protein CASSLLRTGNTEAFF.

In regard to this clone: The junction departs from the called germline gene at one end, perhaps through a read error. This sample includes further DNA sequences coding for the same CDR3. For the CDR3, the DNA is TGTGCCAGCAGCTCAGGGACAGTTAATCAGCCCCAACATTTT. This sequence encodes CASSSGTVNQPQHF. J is TRBJ1-5 and V is TRBV7-8, with 7 positions matching TRBD1. The CDR3 has 14 amino acids. The germline gives CDR1 SGHVS, CDR2 FQNEAQ.

The chain recombines TRBV6-4 with TRBJ2-1; perhaps TRBD2 as D (5 bases). CDR1 and CDR2 (germline): MRHNA, SNTAGT. The CDR3 totals 14 residues. V was pared by 6 bases and J by 5 bases, with 14 bases between. The CDR3: CASSNIDGDNEQFF. In DNA form, the CDR3 reads TGTGCCAGCAGCAACATAGACGGGGACAATGAGCAGTTCTTC.

Only one count was recorded for this clone. The chain is built from TRBV21-1 and TRBJ1-1; TRBD1, the D gene given by the table, was not confirmed from the DNA. TRBV21-1 is a pseudogene segment. This CDR3 is built from 14 residues. In DNA form, the CDR3 reads TGTGCCAGCAGCGTCAGGGGCCTCAACACTGAAGCTTTCTTT. Translated, it gives CASSVRGLNTEAFF.

This chain joins TRBV5-1 and TRBJ1-5, with 9 bases matching TRBD1. Trimming cost V 4 bases and J 6 bases; bases outside gene matches: 8. The CDR3 spans 15 residues. Germline V gene data show CDR1 as SGHRS and CDR2 as YFSETQ. CDR3 sequence: CASSPTGQGGQPQHF. DNA of the CDR3: TGCGCCAGCAGCCCTACGGGACAGGGCGGTCAGCCCCAGCATTTT.

The chain joins TRBV6-4 to TRBJ2-3, with TRBD1 matching over 10 bases. Germline V gene sequence: CDR1 MRHNA, CDR2 SNTAGT. The CDR3 runs to 14 residues. Trimming cost V 4 bases and J 5 bases; bases outside gene matches: 3. CDR3 loop: CASSAGQGGDTQYF. The CDR3 DNA sequence: TGTGCCAGCAGTGCAGGACAGGGGGGAGATACGCAGTATTTT.

In this sample, this clone turned up once. V gene TRBV27 combines with J gene TRBJ2-3, with 12 bases identical to TRBD2. V lost 6 bases to trimming and J lost 6 bases; unmatched junction nucleotides: 13. The CDR3 is 17 amino acids. CDR1 is MNHEY, CDR2 SMNVEV, per germline (reference sequence). DNA for the CDR3: TGTGCCAGCAGCCCTTTCCCGGGACTAGCGGGTGAGGATACGCAGTATTTT. As protein: CASSPFPGLAGEDTQYF.

This clone was detected once. This chain joins TRBV15 and TRBJ2-7; 7 bases match TRBD1. CDR3 length: 16 amino acids. Germline values: CDR1 LNHNV, CDR2 YYDKDF (reference sequence). J lost 2 bases, V lost 1 base, and 8 bases had no gene match. CDR3 in amino acids: CATSRAGTALTYEQYF. The CDR3 DNA follows: TGTGCCACCAGCAGAGCCGGGACAGCCCTGACCTACGAGCAGTACTTC.

The chain carries TRBV4-1 and TRBJ2-5, with TRBD1 matching over 10 bases. The last part of the DNA fits TRBJ2-7 better; the J call may be wrong. There are 16 residues in the CDR3. Germline V lookup: CDR1 MGHRA, CDR2 YSYEKL. The CDR3 is CASSQRRTGGVDEQYF. In DNA form, the CDR3 reads TGCGCCAGCAGCCAACGCCGGACAGGGGGAGTGGACGAGCAGTACTTC.

The chain combines TRBV28 with TRBJ1-6; no definite D call. CDR3 length: 16 amino acids. V was clipped by 3 bases and J by 0 bases, with 9 bases between them. Germline V gene lookup returns CDR1 MDHEN and CDR2 SYDVKM. CDR3 protein: CASSLTGSSYNSPLHF. The CDR3 region has the DNA TGTGCCAGCAGTTTGACGGGGAGCTCCTATAATTCACCCCTCCACTTT.

A single count supports this clone. CDR3 loop: CASSQADGVGTQYF. The CDR3 coding sequence is TGTGCCAGCAGCCAAGCGGACGGGGTAGGTACGCAGTATTTT. The chain carries TRBV4-2 and TRBJ2-3; a possible D gene is TRBD2 (5 bases). Trimming took 1 base from V and 8 from J, leaving 13 bases between them. CDR1 is LGHNA, CDR2 YNFKEQ, per germline. The CDR3 consists of 14 residues.

Only one count was recorded for this clone. This chain uses TRBV7-8 with TRBJ1-1; 9 bases fit TRBD1. This CDR3 spans 16 amino acids. V shed 3 bases and J 3 bases; nucleotides not matched to a gene: 8. From germline, CDR1 is SGHVS and CDR2 FQNEAQ. The CDR3 nucleotides are TGTGCCAGCAGCTTCGCCCCGAGGACAGGGGACACTGAAGCTTTCTTT. Encoded protein: CASSFAPRTGDTEAFF.

J is TRBJ2-3 and V is TRBV6-1; D unclear. The CDR3 is 14 amino acids. CDR1 and CDR2 from the germline V gene are MNHNS and SASEGT. With 3 bases removed from V and 1 base from J, the gap between germline ends came to 8 bases. The CDR3 bases are TGTGCCAGCAGTGAGAGACACCGCACAGATACGCAGTATTTT. Translated, it gives CASSERHRTDTQYF.